The rows below give T cell receptor beta chains drawn from one sample of a study of cytomegalovirus exposure and HLA in healthy donors. Here immunoSEQ multiplex PCR was the method, and the copy in TCRdb shows in-frame clones only, minus some. The profile shows just under 80,000 clones, around 79% of them singletons. The sequencing input was PBMCs. These receptors were collected from a man in his forties in good health and CMV-seronegative. CDR3s include the opening cysteine and the closing phenylalanine or tryptophan. Each record gives: clone size, V gene, J gene, D gene, CDR3 DNA, CDR3 protein. The D gene is left open where the match is weak. The size field is filled for only some rows; it gives once, few, many or a size class.

>NA|TRBV7-7|TRBJ2-1|TRBD2
TGTGCTAGCAGCTTAGCGGTGGCGGGAGGGGAAAATGAGCAGTTCTTC
CASSLAVAGGENEQFF
>NA|TRBV29-1|TRBJ1-2|TRBD1
TGCAGCGTCGGGACAGGGGGAAACTATGGCTACACCTTC
CSVGTGGNYGYTF
>NA|TRBV7-8|TRBJ2-2|NA
TGTGCCAGCAGCTTTCCGCAAAGGGGCGCGCTACCGGGGGAGCTGTTTTTT
CASSFPQRGALPGELFF
>NA|TRBV11-2|TRBJ1-1|TRBD1
TGTGCCAGCAGCTTAGATCTAGTAACAGGGGGCTTGAACACTGAAGCTTTCTTT
CASSLDLVTGGLNTEAFF
>NA|TRBV5-5|TRBJ2-5|TRBD2
TGTGCCAGCAGCCTGGAGGGCGGGAGATTGCGAGAGACCCAGTACTTC
CASSLEGGRLRETQYF
>NA|TRBV11-2|TRBJ1-1|NA
TGTGCCAGCAGCTTGGGGGGGATGAACACTGAAGCTTTCTTT
CASSLGGMNTEAFF
>NA|TRBV11-1|TRBJ2-5|TRBD1
TGTGCCAGCAAAGAGGGACAGGGAGGGCGAGAGACCCAGTACTTC
CASKEGQGGRETQYF
>NA|TRBV2|TRBJ1-3|NA
TGTGCCAGCAAGGGGCGCTCTGGAAACACCATATATTTT
CASKGRSGNTIYF
>NA|TRBV15|TRBJ2-3|NA
TGTGCCACCAGCAGCCAGGGGACCAGGGCAGATACGCAGTATTTT
CATSSQGTRADTQYF
>NA|TRBV6-5|TRBJ2-7|TRBD2
TGTGCCAGCAGGGGCGGGAGGACGGGTTGGGAGGAGCAGTACTTC
CASRGGRTGWEEQYF
>NA|TRBV19|TRBJ1-5|TRBD1
TGTGCCAGTAGTAAGGACAGGGGAAATCAGCCCCAGCATTTT
CASSKDRGNQPQHF
>NA|TRBV6-5|TRBJ1-2|NA
TGTGCCAGCAGATTGTCTTCAGGCCTCTATGGCTACACCTTC
CASRLSSGLYGYTF
>NA|TRBV7-2|TRBJ2-7|NA
TGTGCCAGCAGCTTAGACGCCGGAGTCTACGAGCAGTACTTC
CASSLDAGVYEQYF
>NA|TRBV30|TRBJ1-2|TRBD1
TGTGCCTGGCAGGGGGTCTCGGGCTATGGCTACACCTTC
CAWQGVSGYGYTF
>NA|TRBV7-6|TRBJ2-7|TRBD2
TGTGCCAGCAGCTTAGGGGGGGGAGTCTACGAGCAGTACTTC
CASSLGGGVYEQYF
>NA|TRBV27|TRBJ2-5|TRBD2
TGTGCCAGCAGTTCGCGACTAGCGGGAGACGAGACCCAGTACTTC
CASSSRLAGDETQYF
>NA|TRBV29-1|TRBJ2-2|NA
TGCAGCGTTGAAGAAGAGGGAAACACCGGGGAGCTGTTTTTT
CSVEEEGNTGELFF
>NA|TRBV5-1|TRBJ1-2|NA
TGCGCCAGCAGCTTGGCAGGGGACTATGGCTACACCTTC
CASSLAGDYGYTF
>NA|TRBV7-8|TRBJ2-3|NA
TGTGCCAGCAGCTTAGTACTCACGTTTACAGATACGCAGTATTTT
CASSLVLTFTDTQYF
>NA|TRBV2|TRBJ2-1|TRBD2
TGTGCCAGCAGTCTAGCGGGCTTAAGCTACAATGAGCAGTTCTTC
CASSLAGLSYNEQFF
>NA|TRBV5-6|TRBJ2-1|NA
TGTGCCAGCAGCTTTCTACCCCGCTCCTACAATGAGCAGTTCTTC
CASSFLPRSYNEQFF
>NA|TRBV4-2|TRBJ1-2|NA
TGTGCCAGCAGCGCGAGTCCTCCCTATGGCTACACCTTC
CASSASPPYGYTF
>NA|TRBV7-2|TRBJ2-7|TRBD2
TGTGCCAGCAGCTTGGTGGGACTAGCGACCTCCTACGAGCAGTACTTC
CASSLVGLATSYEQYF
>NA|TRBV29-1|TRBJ2-7|NA
TGCAGCGTTGAAGATCAAAACACCTCCTACGAGCAGTACTTC
CSVEDQNTSYEQYF
>NA|TRBV5-6|TRBJ1-2|TRBD1
TGTGCCAGCAGCTTGGGAAGAGACAGGGTTTACTATGGCTACACCTTC
CASSLGRDRVYYGYTF
>NA|TRBV4-2|TRBJ2-7|NA
TGTGCCAGCAGCCAGAGGACAGGAGGGCCCTACGAGCAGTACTTC
CASSQRTGGPYEQYF
>few|TRBV28|TRBJ2-7|NA
TGTGCCAGCAGGAACCGGGACCCCAGGAGGGTCGTGTCCTACGAGCAGTACTTC
CASRNRDPRRVVSYEQYF
>NA|TRBV5-1|TRBJ2-1|TRBD1
TGCGCCAGCAGCTTGGAGCTTACAGGGGTGGGCAATGAGCAGTTCTTC
CASSLELTGVGNEQFF
>NA|TRBV7-9|TRBJ2-2|NA
TGTGCCAGCAGCACCGAAAGGAGGGGCCAAACCGGGGAGCTGTTTTTT
CASSTERRGQTGELFF
>NA|TRBV13|TRBJ2-7|TRBD2
TGTGCCAGCAGCTTCAGCGGGAGGTCCTACGAGCAGTACTTC
CASSFSGRSYEQYF
>NA|TRBV7-9|TRBJ2-7|NA
TGTGCCAGCAGCTCTAGCGCCAGTCCCTACGAGCAGTACTTC
CASSSSASPYEQYF
>NA|TRBV19|TRBJ1-5|NA
TGTGCCACCAACCCCCGCGGGGGGAGCAATCAGCCCCAGCATTTT
CATNPRGGSNQPQHF
>NA|TRBV30|TRBJ1-2|NA
TGTGCCTGGAGGAAAAAGGGGCTCCCTGGCTACACCTTC
CAWRKKGLPGYTF
>NA|TRBV19|TRBJ2-2|TRBD1
TGTGCCAGTAGTATCTGGGGGCCCTTACAGGGGGCTAACACCGGGGAGCTGTTTTTT
CASSIWGPLQGANTGELFF
>NA|TRBV30|TRBJ1-2|TRBD1
TGTGCCTGGAGTCCCTTCGGGGGACAGGGCCTCTATGGCTACACCTTC
CAWSPFGGQGLYGYTF
>NA|TRBV28|TRBJ1-2|TRBD1
TGTGCCAGCAGACAGGGGAGTGGCTACACCTTC
CASRQGSGYTF
>NA|TRBV6-6|TRBJ2-6|NA
TGTGCCAGCAGGACCGAGGGTGGCTCTGGGGCCAACGTCCTGACTTTC
CASRTEGGSGANVLTF
>NA|TRBV5-6|TRBJ2-7|NA
TGTGCCAGCAGCTTGGACAGGGTAGGCGAGCAGTACTTC
CASSLDRVGEQYF
>NA|TRBV29-1|TRBJ1-1|NA
TGCAGCGTTGACAGGGGCGGACAGAACACTGAAGCTTTCTTT
CSVDRGGQNTEAFF
>NA|TRBV6-5|TRBJ1-2|NA
TGTGCCAGCAGTTACAACGGGAGGGAAGGGGATGGCTACACCTTC
CASSYNGREGDGYTF
>NA|TRBV5-1|TRBJ2-7|TRBD1
TGCGCCAGCAGCTTGGTCGACAGGGTCTACGAGCAGTACTTC
CASSLVDRVYEQYF
>NA|TRBV28|TRBJ2-7|NA
TGTGCCAGCAGAAAGTACAAAACCACAGGGAACACCTACGAGCAGTACTTC
CASRKYKTTGNTYEQYF
>NA|TRBV30|TRBJ1-2|NA
TGTGCCTGGAGTACAGGTGTTGGCTACACCTTC
CAWSTGVGYTF
>NA|TRBV30|TRBJ2-1|TRBD2
TGTGCCTGGAGTCCAATAGGACTAGCGGGTGTATACAATGAGCAGTTCTTC
CAWSPIGLAGVYNEQFF
>NA|TRBV11-2|TRBJ2-7|TRBD2
TGTGCCAGCAGCTTAGATCAGGTAGCGGGAGACCCGGAATACGAGCAGTACTTC
CASSLDQVAGDPEYEQYF
>NA|TRBV6-1|TRBJ2-3|TRBD2
TGTGCCAGCAGTGACCTCACTAGCGGGACCACAGATACGCAGTATTTT
CASSDLTSGTTDTQYF
>NA|TRBV21-1|TRBJ2-5|NA
TGTGCCAGCAGCAATAAGGTGGGAGGGGAGACCCAGTACTTC
CASSNKVGGETQYF